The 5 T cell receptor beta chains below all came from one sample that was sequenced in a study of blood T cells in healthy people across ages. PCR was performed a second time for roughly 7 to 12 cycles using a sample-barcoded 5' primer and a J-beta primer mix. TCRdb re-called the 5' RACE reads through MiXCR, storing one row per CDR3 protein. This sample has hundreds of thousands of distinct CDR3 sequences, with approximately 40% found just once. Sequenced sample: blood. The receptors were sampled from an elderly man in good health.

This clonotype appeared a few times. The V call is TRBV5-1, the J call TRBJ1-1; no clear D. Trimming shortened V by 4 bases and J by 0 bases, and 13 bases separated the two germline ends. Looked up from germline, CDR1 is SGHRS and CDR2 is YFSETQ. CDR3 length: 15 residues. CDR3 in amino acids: CASSPSGVLNTEAFF. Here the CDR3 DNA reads TGCGCCAGCAGCCCGTCCGGGGTCCTGAACACTGAAGCTTTCTTT.

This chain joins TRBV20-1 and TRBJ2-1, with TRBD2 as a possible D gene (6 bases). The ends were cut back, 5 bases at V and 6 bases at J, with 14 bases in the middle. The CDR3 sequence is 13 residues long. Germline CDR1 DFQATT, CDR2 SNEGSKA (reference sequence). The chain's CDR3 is CSADPTRGNEQFF. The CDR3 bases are TGCAGTGCTGACCCGACTAGGGGCAATGAGCAGTTCTTC.

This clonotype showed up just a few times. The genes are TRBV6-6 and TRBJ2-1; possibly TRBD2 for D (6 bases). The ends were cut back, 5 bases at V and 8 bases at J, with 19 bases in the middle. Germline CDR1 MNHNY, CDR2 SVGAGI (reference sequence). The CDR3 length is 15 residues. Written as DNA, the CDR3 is TGTGCCAGCAGTCCCCCCGGGGGTCGGACCGATGAGCAGTTCTTC. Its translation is CASSPPGGRTDEQFF.

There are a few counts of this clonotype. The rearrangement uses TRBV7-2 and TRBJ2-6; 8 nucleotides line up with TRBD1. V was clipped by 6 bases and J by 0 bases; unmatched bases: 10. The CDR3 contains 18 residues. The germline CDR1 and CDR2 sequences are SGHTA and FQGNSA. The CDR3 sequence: CASSSRGQAYSGANVLTF. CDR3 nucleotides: TGTGCCAGCAGTTCAAGGGGACAGGCCTACTCTGGGGCCAACGTCCTGACTTTC.

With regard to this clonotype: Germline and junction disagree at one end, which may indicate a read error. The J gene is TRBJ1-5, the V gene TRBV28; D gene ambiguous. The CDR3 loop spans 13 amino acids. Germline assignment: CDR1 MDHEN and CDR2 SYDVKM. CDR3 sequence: CAGSMDRSRPQHF. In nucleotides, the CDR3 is TGTGCCGGCAGCATGGACCGGAGCCGGCCCCAGCATTTT.